In its sample, the clone carrying this T cell receptor (beta chain) was seen many times. Original methodology: Nucleated cell counts were estimated from reference gene primer amplification. Sequencing used immunoSEQ multiplex PCR; TCRdb keeps in-frame clones, though not all of them. Clonal size and the V and J genes are those of that table, whereas D and trimming came from the DNA. The repertoire holds some 130,000 clones, with around 79% as singletons. The data derive from a study of blood T cell repertoires in COVID-19. V was pared by 5 bases and J by 0 bases, with 7 bases between. CDR1 is MNHEY, CDR2 SVGAGI, per germline. This CDR3 contains 13 residues.

This clonotype originated in an elderly man with acute or convalescent COVID-19. V gene TRBV6-5 combines with J gene TRBJ1-2, with D hard to call. Sequencing was carried out using peripheral blood. Here the CDR3 reads CASSRAANYGYTF. Written as DNA, the CDR3 is TGTGCCAGCAGTCGAGCGGCTAACTATGGCTACACCTTC.